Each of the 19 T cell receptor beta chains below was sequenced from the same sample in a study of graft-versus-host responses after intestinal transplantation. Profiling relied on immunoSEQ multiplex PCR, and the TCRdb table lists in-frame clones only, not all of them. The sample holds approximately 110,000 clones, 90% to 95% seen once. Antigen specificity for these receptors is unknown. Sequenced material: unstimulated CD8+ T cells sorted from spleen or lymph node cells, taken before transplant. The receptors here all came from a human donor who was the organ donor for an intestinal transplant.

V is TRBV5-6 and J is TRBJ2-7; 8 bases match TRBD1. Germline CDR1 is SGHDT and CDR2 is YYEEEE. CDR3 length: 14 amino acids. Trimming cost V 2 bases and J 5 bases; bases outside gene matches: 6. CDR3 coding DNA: TGTGCCAGCAGCTTCGGACAGGGTCACAACGAGCAGTACTTC. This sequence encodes CASSFGQGHNEQYF.

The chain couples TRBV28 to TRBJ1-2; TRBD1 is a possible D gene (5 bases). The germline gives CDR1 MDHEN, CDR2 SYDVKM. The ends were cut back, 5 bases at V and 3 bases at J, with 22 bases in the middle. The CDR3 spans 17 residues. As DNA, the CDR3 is TGTGCCAGCAGTACCTACAGGACCCATAAAGCCTACTATGGCTACACCTTC. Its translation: CASSTYRTHKAYYGYTF.

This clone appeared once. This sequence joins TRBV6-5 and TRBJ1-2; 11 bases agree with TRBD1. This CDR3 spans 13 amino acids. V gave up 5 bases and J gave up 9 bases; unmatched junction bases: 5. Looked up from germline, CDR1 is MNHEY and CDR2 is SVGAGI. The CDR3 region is CASSGQGAFSYTF. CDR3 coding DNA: TGTGCCAGCAGTGGACAGGGGGCCTTCAGCTACACCTTC.

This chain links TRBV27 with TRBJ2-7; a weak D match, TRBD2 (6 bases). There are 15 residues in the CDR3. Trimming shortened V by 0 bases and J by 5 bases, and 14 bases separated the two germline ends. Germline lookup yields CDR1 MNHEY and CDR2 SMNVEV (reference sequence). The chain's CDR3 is CASSLSPRGTHEQYF. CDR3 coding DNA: TGTGCCAGCAGTTTATCCCCCCGGGGGACCCACGAGCAGTACTTC.

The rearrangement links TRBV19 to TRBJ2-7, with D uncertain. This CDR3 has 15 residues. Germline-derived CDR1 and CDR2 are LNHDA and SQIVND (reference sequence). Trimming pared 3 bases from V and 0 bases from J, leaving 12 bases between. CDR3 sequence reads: CASSIAAYSSYEQYF. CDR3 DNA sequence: TGTGCCAGTAGTATTGCAGCCTACAGCTCCTACGAGCAGTACTTC. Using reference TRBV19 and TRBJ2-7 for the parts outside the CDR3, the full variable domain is DGGITQSPKYLFRKEGQNVTLSCEQNLNHDAMYWYRQDPGQGLRLIYYSQIVNDFQKGDIAEGYSVSREKKESFPLTVTSAQKNPTAFYLCASSIAAYSSYEQYFGPGTRLTVT.

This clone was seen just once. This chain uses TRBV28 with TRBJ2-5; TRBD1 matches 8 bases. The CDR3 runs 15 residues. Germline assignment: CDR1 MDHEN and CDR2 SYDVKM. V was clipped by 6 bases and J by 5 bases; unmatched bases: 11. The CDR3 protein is CASSIADRVTETQYF. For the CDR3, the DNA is TGTGCCAGCAGCATTGCGGACAGGGTTACGGAGACCCAGTACTTC.

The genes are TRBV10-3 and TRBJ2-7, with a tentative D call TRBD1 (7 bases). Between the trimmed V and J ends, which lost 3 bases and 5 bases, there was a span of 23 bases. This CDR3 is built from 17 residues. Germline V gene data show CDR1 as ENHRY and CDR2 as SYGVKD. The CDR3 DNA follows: TGTGCCATCAGTGACCAGCCCGCCGGAGGGACAGCTGACGAGCAGTACTTC. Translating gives CAISDQPAGGTADEQYF.

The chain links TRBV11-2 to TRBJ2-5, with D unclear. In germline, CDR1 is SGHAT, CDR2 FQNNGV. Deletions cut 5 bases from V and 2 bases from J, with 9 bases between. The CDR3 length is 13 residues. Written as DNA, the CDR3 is TGTGCCAGCAGCCCTGTCGCACAAGAGACCCAGTACTTC. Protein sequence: CASSPVAQETQYF.

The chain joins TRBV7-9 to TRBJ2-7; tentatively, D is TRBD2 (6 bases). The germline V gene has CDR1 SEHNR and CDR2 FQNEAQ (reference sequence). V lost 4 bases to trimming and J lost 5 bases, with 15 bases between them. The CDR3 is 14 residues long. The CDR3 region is CASSSGGASNEQYF. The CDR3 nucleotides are TGTGCCAGCAGCTCTGGAGGGGCGAGCAACGAGCAGTACTTC.

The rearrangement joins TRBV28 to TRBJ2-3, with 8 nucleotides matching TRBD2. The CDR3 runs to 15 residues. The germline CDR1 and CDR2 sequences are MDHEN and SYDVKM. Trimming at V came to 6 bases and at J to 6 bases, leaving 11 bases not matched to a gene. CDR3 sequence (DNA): TGTGCCAGCAGAAGCGGGAGATGGGGCGTTGATACGCAGTATTTT. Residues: CASRSGRWGVDTQYF.

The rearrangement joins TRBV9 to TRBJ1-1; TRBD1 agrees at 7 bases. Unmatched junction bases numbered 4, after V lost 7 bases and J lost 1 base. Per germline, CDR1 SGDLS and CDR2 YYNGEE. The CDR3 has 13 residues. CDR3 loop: CASGRQGNTEAFF. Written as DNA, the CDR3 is TGTGCCAGCGGGAGACAGGGGAACACTGAAGCTTTCTTT.

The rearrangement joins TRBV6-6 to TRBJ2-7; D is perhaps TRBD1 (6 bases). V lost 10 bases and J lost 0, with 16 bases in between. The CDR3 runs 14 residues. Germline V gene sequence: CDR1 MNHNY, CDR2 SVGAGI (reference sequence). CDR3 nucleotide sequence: TGTGCCACCTCCTCGCTACAGGGCTCCTACGAGCAGTACTTC. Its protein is CATSSLQGSYEQYF.

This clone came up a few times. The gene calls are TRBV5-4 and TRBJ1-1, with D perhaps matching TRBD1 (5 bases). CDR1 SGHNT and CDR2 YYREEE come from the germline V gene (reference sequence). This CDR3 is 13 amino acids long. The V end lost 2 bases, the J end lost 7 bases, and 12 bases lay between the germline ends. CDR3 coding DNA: TGTGCCAGCAGCTTCCAGGGTTCGGGTGAAGCTTTCTTT. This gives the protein CASSFQGSGEAFF.

CDR3 coding DNA: TGTGCCAGCAGCGAGATAGAAGAAGACACTGAAGCTTTCTTT. Translated, it gives CASSEIEEDTEAFF. This chain connects TRBV5-4 to TRBJ1-1, with unresolved D. Germline lookup yields CDR1 SGHNT and CDR2 YYREEE (reference sequence). The V end was cut by 4 bases, the J end by 3 bases, with 13 bases between. This CDR3 has 14 amino acids.

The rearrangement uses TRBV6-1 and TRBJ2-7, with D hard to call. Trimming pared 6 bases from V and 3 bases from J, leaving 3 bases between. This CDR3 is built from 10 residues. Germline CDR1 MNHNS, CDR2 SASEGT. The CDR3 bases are TGTGCCAGCAGGGGCTACGAGCAGTACTTC. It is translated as CASRGYEQYF.

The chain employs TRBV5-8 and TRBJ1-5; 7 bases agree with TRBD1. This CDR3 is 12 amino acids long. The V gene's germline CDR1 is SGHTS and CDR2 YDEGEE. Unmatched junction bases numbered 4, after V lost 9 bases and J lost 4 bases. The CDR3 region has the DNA TGTGCCACCGTACAGGGGAATCAGCCCCAGCATTTT. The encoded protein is CATVQGNQPQHF. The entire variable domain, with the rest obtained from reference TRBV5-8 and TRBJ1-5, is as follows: EAGVTQSPTHLIKTRGQQATLRCSPISGHTSVYWYQQALGLGLQFLLWYDEGEERNRGNFPPRFSGRQFPNYSSELNVNALELEDSALYLCATVQGNQPQHFGDGTRLSIL.

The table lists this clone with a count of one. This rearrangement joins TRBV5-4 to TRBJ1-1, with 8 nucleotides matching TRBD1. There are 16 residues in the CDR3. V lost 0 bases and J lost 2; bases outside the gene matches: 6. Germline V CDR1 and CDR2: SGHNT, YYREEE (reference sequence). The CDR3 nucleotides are TGTGCCAGCAGCTTGGAGACAGGGGCCGTTAACACTGAAGCTTTCTTT. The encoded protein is CASSLETGAVNTEAFF. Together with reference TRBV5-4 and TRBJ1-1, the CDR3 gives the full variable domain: ETGVTQSPTHLIKTRGQQVTLRCSSQSGHNTVSWYQQALGQGPQFIFQYYREEENGRGNFPPRFSGLQFPNYSSELNVNALELDDSALYLCASSLETGAVNTEAFFGQGTRLTVV.

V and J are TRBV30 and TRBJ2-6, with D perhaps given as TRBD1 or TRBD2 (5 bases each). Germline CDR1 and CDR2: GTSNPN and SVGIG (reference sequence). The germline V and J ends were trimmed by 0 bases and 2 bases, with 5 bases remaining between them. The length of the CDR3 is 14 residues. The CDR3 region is CAWSVGAGANVLTF. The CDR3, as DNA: TGTGCCTGGAGTGTGGGGGCTGGGGCCAACGTCCTGACTTTC.

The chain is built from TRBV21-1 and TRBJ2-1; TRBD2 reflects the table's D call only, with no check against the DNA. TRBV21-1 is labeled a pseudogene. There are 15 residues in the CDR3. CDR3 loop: CASSQGSGRYNEQFF. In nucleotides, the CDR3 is TGTGCCAGCAGCCAAGGAAGCGGGAGGTACAATGAGCAGTTCTTC.